This T cell receptor beta chain is drawn from a study of T cells expressing NK-cell markers (dated by TCRdb to about 2020). Some background on the complete study: Fewer than ten donors provided sorted CD3+CD56+NKG2C+, CD3+CD56+NKG2C- and CD3+CD56-NKG2C+ T-cell subsets, whose TCR beta-chain repertoires were profiled. Sequencing of the libraries produced 2 x 150 bp reads on Illumina HiSeq 2000/2500, MiSeq or NextSeq. The study sequenced eight donors, all healthy volunteers chosen at random: three men and five women. Among the eight sequenced donors, seven were HCMV-seropositive and one was HCMV-seronegative. General conclusions and limits of the study: Those dominant clonotypes were again the most abundant among CD3+CD56-NKG2C+ cells in a few donors, at about 25-65%. In over 5 donors, the dominant CD3+CD56+NKG2C+ clonotypes were among the top 10 CD8+ clonotypes and accounted for roughly 1.0-7.5% of CD8+ T cells. It remained unclear whether the expanded NKG2C-expressing T cell clones were specific for HCMV antigens.

In the germline V gene, CDR1 corresponds to KGHDR and CDR2 to SFDVKD. The CDR3 sequence holds 16 residues, the cysteine and phenylalanine included. The entry carries no DNA sequence. Data came from an Illumina HiSeq 2000. TCR beta cDNA libraries were prepared using 5'RACE template switching, which introduced a universal primer site and unique molecular identifiers. Synthesis of cDNA was primed from the TCR beta constant segment and was followed by two consecutive PCR amplification steps. Per the authors' processing: MIGEC was used to demultiplex reads and group reads by UMI, and MiTCR was used to assemble and quantify clonotypes. To exclude erroneous sequences, only TCR cDNA sequences supported by at least two reads were retained. The tcR package was used for downstream repertoire analysis, and clonotypes were matched across fractions by CDR3 nucleotide sequence plus V segment. VDJmatch was used to annotate antigen specificity against VDJdb, with one amino acid substitution allowed in CDR3. Each entry corresponds to one CDR3 protein sequence from reads that TCRdb reprocessed, and DNA is not given. V and J calls and clone size were set by TCRdb, not the authors. The table for this sample shows around 470,000 distinct CDR3 sequences. The ten largest account for around 1.4% of the sample.

Points on this clonotype: Its recognized antigen is unknown.

HCMV-specific IgG was detected in serum with a commercial ELISA kit to determine HCMV serostatus. Ficoll density gradient centrifugation was used to isolate peripheral blood mononuclear cells from blood. The chain is encoded by TRBV24-1 joined to TRBJ2-1; TCRdb gives TRBD2 as the D gene, but with no DNA this cannot be confirmed. Sequencing input: blood T cells: a sorted CD56 or NKG2C T cell subset, CD4+ or CD8+ T cells, or bulk PBMC T cells (not recorded which). The clonotype comes from a woman aged 45-60 years in good health. Donor details come from another sample of the same person, matched by shared clones. CDR3 region: CATSPRTGTTSNEQFF.